Presented here are 10 T cell receptor beta chains from one specimen sequenced in a study of T-cell memory formation after mild COVID-19. One entry per CDR3 protein results from TCRdb running MiXCR on the 5' RACE reads. The sample yields roughly 240,000 distinct CDR3 sequences, around 15% seen once. Source material: PBMCs or a T cell subset sorted from them (not recorded which). These receptor sequences come from a man younger than 35 who had mild COVID-19 (a few samples of this study predate the infection). Cell type and time point are not known.

V and J are TRBV5-6 and TRBJ1-6; D uncertain. Trimming took off 1 base at V and 9 bases at J, with 8 bases between the two ends. In germline, CDR1 is SGHDT, CDR2 YYEEEE. This CDR3 has 13 residues. The CDR3 DNA is TGTGCCAGCAGCTTGCCTAACGGTTCACCCCTCCACTTT. Amino acids: CASSLPNGSPLHF.

This clonotype was seen only a few times. CDR3 region: CATSRDLRGGQFF. For the CDR3, the DNA is TGTGCCACCAGCAGAGATCTCAGAGGAGGGCAGTTCTTC. The chain employs TRBV15 and TRBJ2-1; possibly TRBD2 for D (5 bases). Germline values: CDR1 LNHNV, CDR2 YYDKDF (reference sequence). The CDR3 loop spans 13 amino acids. The ends were cut back, 0 bases at V and 12 bases at J, with 12 bases in the middle.

At least ten counts were recorded for this clonotype. The chain has TRBV2 and TRBJ1-1; D possibly corresponds to TRBD1 (5 bases). The CDR3 contains 14 residues. V lost 7 bases to trimming and J lost 0 bases, with 12 bases between them. Germline V CDR1 and CDR2: SNHLY, FYNNEI. In DNA, the CDR3 is TGTGCCAGCAAAATCGACAGATTGAACACTGAAGCTTTCTTT. Translating it yields CASKIDRLNTEAFF.

This clonotype has more than one count but fewer than ten. J is TRBJ2-1 and V is TRBV7-3, with D hard to call. The germline V gene encodes CDR1 SGHTA and CDR2 FQGTGA. With 3 bases removed from V and 6 bases from J, the gap between germline ends came to 15 bases. CDR3 length: 15 residues. CDR3 in DNA: TGTGCCAGCAGCTTGAGCCCGACTCCCCTCAATGAGCAGTTCTTC. Protein sequence: CASSLSPTPLNEQFF.

The V call is TRBV12-3 or TRBV12-4, the J call TRBJ1-1; D is perhaps TRBD1 (5 bases). The CDR3 consists of 14 residues. V lost 5 bases and J 4 bases, leaving 14 bases between the germline ends. The CDR3: CASSVNFGGTEAFF. The CDR3 DNA sequence: TGTGCCAGCAGTGTAAATTTTGGGGGCACTGAAGCTTTCTTT.

The chain carries TRBV2 and TRBJ2-3; D is unclear. The length of the CDR3 is 14 residues. Germline values: CDR1 SNHLY, CDR2 FYNNEI. With 7 bases removed from V and 0 bases from J, the gap between germline ends came to 11 bases. As DNA, the CDR3 is TGTGCCAGCACAGCAGCCAGCAGCACAGATACGCAGTATTTT. It yields the protein CASTAASSTDTQYF.

This clonotype occurred a few times. Relative to the germline gene, one junction end is altered; a read error may explain this. The chain recombines TRBV6-5 with TRBJ1-1; no firm D call. CDR1 is MNHEY, CDR2 SVGAGI, per germline. This CDR3 is 13 amino acids long. The CDR3 sequence is CASRYLENTEAFF. The DNA of the CDR3 is TGTGCCAGCAGATACTTGGAGAACACTGAAGCTTTCTTT.

This clonotype was detected a few times. The chain combines TRBV12-3 or TRBV12-4 with TRBJ2-5, with 7 bases matching TRBD1. This CDR3 has 13 residues. The V segment lost 5 bases and the J segment 10 bases; nucleotides outside the gene matches: 10. The CDR3 loop is CASSPTLRDSQYF. DNA for the CDR3: TGTGCCAGCAGTCCAACCCTCCGGGACAGCCAGTACTTC.

This chain joins TRBV18 and TRBJ1-1; TRBD1 agrees at 8 bases. Germline V gene lookup returns CDR1 KGHSH and CDR2 LQKENI. The CDR3 is 17 residues long. V lost 4 bases and J lost 5; bases outside the gene matches: 15. The CDR3 here is CASSLSGGASRKTEAFF. CDR3 DNA: TGTGCCAGCTCACTATCAGGGGGCGCGTCACGGAAGACTGAAGCTTTCTTT.

This clonotype came up a few times. This chain joins TRBV5-4 and TRBJ2-5; D remains ambiguous. Trimming removed 2 bases at V and 4 bases at J, with 9 bases between. Germline V gene sequence: CDR1 SGHNT, CDR2 YYREEE (reference sequence). The CDR3 is 13 amino acids. The CDR3 sequence is CASSLGWRETQYF. The CDR3 DNA reads as TGTGCCAGCAGCTTAGGCTGGCGAGAGACCCAGTACTTC.